This TCR beta chain was obtained from a study of CXCR4 blockade with PD-1 therapy in pancreatic cancer. Germline V lookup: CDR1 SGHNT, CDR2 YENEEA. The V and J ends lost 5 bases and 3 bases respectively, with 14 bases between them. This CDR3 comprises 14 residues. Profiled with immunoSEQ multiplex PCR; TCRdb holds only in-frame clones, not every one. The table includes about 8,100 clones, under 60% detected once. The sequence was obtained from a human donor with pancreatic ductal adenocarcinoma. Sequenced: tumor tissue. The chain joins TRBV11-3 to TRBJ2-7; D gene unclear. The CDR3 is CASSPLYRGYEQYF. DNA for the CDR3: TGTGCCAGCAGCCCTCTGTATCGTGGCTACGAGCAGTACTTC. The full variable domain, rest sourced from reference TRBV11-3 and TRBJ2-7, is EAGVVQSPRYKIIEKKQPVAFWCNPISGHNTLYWYLQNLGQGPELLIRYENEEAVDDSQLPKDRFSAERLKGVDSTLKIQPAELGDSAVYLCASSPLYRGYEQYFGPGTRLTVT.